This entry describes one T cell receptor beta chain. This sample stems from a study of blood T cell repertoires in COVID-19. Sequencing was performed with immunoSEQ multiplex PCR; in TCRdb, only in-frame clones are kept and a portion is missing. The repertoire holds about 260,000 clones, with 75% to 95% as singletons. Sequencing input: PBMCs or T cells enriched from blood (not recorded which). The sequence came from a middle-aged man who had been exposed to COVID-19.

The DNA for the CDR3 is TGCGCCAGCAGCTTGGTACCGGAGGGGTCGCGTACCTACGAGCAGTACTTC. Its protein is CASSLVPEGSRTYEQYF. The V gene is TRBV5-1, the J gene TRBJ2-7, with D possibly being TRBD2 (6 bases). The length of the CDR3 is 17 residues. Per the germline V gene, CDR1 is SGHRS and CDR2 is YFSETQ. V was trimmed by 0 bases and J by 2 bases, leaving 18 bases between them.